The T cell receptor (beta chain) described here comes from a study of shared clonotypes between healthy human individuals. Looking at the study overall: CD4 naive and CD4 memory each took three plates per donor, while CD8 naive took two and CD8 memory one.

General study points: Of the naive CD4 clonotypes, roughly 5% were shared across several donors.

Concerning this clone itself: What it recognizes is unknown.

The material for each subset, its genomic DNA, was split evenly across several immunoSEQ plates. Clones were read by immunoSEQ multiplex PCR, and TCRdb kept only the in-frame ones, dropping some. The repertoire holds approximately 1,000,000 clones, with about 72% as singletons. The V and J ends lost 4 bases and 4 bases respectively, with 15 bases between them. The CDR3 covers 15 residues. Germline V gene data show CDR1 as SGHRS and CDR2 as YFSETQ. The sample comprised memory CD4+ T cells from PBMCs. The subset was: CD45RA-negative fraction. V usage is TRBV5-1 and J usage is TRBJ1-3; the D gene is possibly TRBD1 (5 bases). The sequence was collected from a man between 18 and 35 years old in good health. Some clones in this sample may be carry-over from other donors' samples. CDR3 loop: CASSAAWGPGNTIYF. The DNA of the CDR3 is TGCGCCAGCAGCGCCGCTTGGGGCCCCGGAAACACCATATATTTT. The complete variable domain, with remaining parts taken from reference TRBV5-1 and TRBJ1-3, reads KAGVTQTPRYLIKTRGQQVTLSCSPISGHRSVSWYQQTPGQGLQFLFEYFSETQRNKGNFPGRFSGRQFSNSRSEMNVSTLELGDSALYLCASSAAWGPGNTIYFGEGSWLTVV.